This TCR beta chain is from a study of T cells after yellow fever vaccination. Background on the study: The authors prepared low-cell-number fractions using SMART-Seq v4 Ultra Low Input. The study, taken as a whole, reports: In post-booster samples, most primary-vaccination clones reappeared (about 95% CD4, 88% CD8). Abundant clonotypes from the bulk population could have been carried over as contaminants into FACS-sorted repertoires.

V shed 1 base and J shed 4 bases, with 4 bases lying between them. Germline V gene lookup returns CDR1 SGHTA and CDR2 FQGNSA. CDR3 length: 12 residues. TCRdb processed the 5' RACE reads anew with MiXCR; each CDR3 protein has one entry. In the table there are roughly 85,000 distinct CDR3 sequences, about an eighth of which are singletons. V usage is TRBV7-2 and J usage is TRBJ2-5; D gene unclear. The origin of this receptor is a man between 18 and 35 years old who received the YFV17D yellow fever vaccine. The sequences come from CD8+ T cells not binding an NS4B(214-222) dextramer, sorted from PBMCs, collected approximately 20 days after the first yellow fever vaccination. The CDR3: CASSLGPETQYF. Here the CDR3 DNA reads TGTGCCAGCAGCTTAGGGCCAGAGACCCAGTACTTC.